Included here is one T cell receptor (beta chain) sequence, with context. The sample belongs to a study of blood T cell repertoires in COVID-19. Across the study: T cells, B-cell-depleted T cells, or PBMCs supplied cDNA or gDNA.

Profiled with immunoSEQ multiplex PCR; TCRdb holds only in-frame clones, not every one. The profile covers about 240,000 clones, with roughly 89% appearing a single time and just over 2.5% taken by the ten largest. CDR1 is MNHEY, CDR2 SMNVEV, per germline (reference sequence). V was shortened by 2 bases and J by 2 bases, with 12 bases between the two germline ends. The CDR3 has 15 residues. The gene calls are TRBV27 and TRBJ1-2; D is uncertain. The receptor was derived from a woman in her twenties or thirties with acute COVID-19. The sample consisted of PBMCs or T cells enriched from blood (not recorded which). The CDR3 sequence is CASSLVPGLNYGYTF. The CDR3 DNA follows: TGTGCCAGCAGTTTAGTCCCGGGTCTGAACTATGGCTACACCTTC.